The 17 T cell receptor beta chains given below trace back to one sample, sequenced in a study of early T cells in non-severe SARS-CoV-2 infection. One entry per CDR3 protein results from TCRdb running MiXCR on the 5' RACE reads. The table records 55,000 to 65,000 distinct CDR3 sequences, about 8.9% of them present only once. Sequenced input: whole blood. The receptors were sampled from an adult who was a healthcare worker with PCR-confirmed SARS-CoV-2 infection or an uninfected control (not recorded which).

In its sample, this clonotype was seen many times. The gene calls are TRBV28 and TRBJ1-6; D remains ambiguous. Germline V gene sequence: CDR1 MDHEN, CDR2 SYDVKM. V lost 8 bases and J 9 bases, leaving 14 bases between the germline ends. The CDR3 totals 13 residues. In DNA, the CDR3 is TGTGCCAGCGGGGAGGGAGGCAGTTCACCCCTCCACTTT. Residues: CASGEGGSSPLHF.

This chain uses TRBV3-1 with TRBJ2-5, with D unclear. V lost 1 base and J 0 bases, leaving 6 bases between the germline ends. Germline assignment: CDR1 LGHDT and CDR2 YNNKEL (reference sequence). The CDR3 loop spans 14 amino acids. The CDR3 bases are TGTGCCAGCAGCCAAGTGGGGTACCAAGAGACCCAGTACTTC. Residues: CASSQVGYQETQYF.

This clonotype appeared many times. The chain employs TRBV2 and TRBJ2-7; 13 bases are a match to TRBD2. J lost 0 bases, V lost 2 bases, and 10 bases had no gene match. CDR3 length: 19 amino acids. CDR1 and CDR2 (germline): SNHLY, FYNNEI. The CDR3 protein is CASSERLAGGYPPSYEQYF. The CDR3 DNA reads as TGTGCCAGCAGTGAACGACTAGCGGGAGGCTACCCCCCCTCCTACGAGCAGTACTTC.

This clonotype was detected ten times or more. Here the CDR3 DNA reads TGTGCCAGTTGGCGACAGGGGTCAGATACGCAGTATTTT. Its translation is CASWRQGSDTQYF. The rearrangement uses TRBV11-2 and TRBJ2-3, with 8 bases matching TRBD1. V was clipped by 9 bases and J by 4 bases; unmatched bases: 6. Germline lookup yields CDR1 SGHAT and CDR2 FQNNGV. The CDR3 has 13 amino acids.

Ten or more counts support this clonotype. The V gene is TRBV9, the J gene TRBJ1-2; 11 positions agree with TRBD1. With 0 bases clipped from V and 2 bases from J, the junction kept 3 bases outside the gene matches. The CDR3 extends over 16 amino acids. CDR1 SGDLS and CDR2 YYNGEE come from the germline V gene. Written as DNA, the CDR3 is TGTGCCAGCAGCGTAGCAGGACAGGGGGCCAACTATGGCTACACCTTC. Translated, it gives CASSVAGQGANYGYTF. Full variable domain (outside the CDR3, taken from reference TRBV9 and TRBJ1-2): DSGVTQTPKHLITATGQRVTLRCSPRSGDLSVYWYQQSLDQGLQFLIQYYNGEERAKGNILERFSAQQFPDLHSELNLSSLELGDSALYFCASSVAGQGANYGYTFGSGTRLTVV.

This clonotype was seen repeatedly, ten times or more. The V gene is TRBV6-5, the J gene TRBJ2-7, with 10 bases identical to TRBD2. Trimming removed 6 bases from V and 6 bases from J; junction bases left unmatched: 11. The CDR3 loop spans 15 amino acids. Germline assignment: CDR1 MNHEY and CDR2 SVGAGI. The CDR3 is CASSPRLAGVSEQYF. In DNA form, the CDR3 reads TGTGCCAGCAGCCCCCGGCTAGCGGGAGTCTCCGAGCAGTACTTC.

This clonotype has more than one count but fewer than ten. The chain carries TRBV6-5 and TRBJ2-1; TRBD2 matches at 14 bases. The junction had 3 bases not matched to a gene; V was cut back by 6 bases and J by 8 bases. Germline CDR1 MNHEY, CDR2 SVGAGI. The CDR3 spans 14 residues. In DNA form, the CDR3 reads TGTGCCAGCAGAGGGACTAGCGGGAGCGATGAGCAGTTCTTC. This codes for CASRGTSGSDEQFF.

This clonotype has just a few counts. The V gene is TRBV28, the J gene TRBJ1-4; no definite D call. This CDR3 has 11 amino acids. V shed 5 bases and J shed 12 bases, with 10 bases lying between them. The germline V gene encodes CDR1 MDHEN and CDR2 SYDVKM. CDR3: CASSSRAQLFF. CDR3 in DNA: TGTGCCAGCAGTAGCCGGGCCCAACTGTTTTTT.

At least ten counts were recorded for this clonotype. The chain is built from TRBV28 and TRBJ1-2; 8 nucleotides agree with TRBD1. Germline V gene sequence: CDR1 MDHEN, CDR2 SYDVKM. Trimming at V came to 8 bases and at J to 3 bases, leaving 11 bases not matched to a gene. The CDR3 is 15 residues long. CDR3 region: CASCNIGQGDYGYTF. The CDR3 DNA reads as TGTGCCAGCTGTAACATAGGACAGGGTGACTATGGCTACACCTTC.

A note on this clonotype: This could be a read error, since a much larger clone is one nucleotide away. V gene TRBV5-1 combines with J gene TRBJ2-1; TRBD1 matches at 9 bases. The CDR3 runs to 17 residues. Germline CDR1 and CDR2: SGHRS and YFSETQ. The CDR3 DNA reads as TGCGCCAGCAGCTGGAACAGGGGGCACCGGTCCTGCAATGAGCAGTTCTTC. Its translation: CASSWNRGHRSCNEQFF.

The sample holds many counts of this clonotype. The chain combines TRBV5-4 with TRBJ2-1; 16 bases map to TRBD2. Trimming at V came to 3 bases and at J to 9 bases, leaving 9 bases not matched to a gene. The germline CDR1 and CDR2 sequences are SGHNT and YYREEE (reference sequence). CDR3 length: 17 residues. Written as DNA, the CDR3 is TGTGCCAGCAGCTCGGGGACTAGCGGGAGGGCCCGAAGTGAGCAGTTCTTC. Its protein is CASSSGTSGRARSEQFF. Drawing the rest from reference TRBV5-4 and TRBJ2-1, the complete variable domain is ETGVTQSPTHLIKTRGQQVTLRCSSQSGHNTVSWYQQALGQGPQFIFQYYREEENGRGNFPPRFSGLQFPNYSSELNVNALELDDSALYLCASSSGTSGRARSEQFFGPGTRLTVL.

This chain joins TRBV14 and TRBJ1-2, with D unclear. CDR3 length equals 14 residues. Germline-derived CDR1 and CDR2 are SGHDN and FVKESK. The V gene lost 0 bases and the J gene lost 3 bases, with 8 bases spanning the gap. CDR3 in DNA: TGTGCCAGCAGCCAAGACTCATTGGACTATGGCTACACCTTC. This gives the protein CASSQDSLDYGYTF.

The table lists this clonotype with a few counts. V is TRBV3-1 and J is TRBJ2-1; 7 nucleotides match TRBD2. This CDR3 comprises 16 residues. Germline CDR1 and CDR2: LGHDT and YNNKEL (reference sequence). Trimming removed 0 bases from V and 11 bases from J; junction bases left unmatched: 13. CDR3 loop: CASSQDSRGRESKQFF. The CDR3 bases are TGTGCCAGCAGCCAAGATTCGCGCGGGAGAGAATCAAAGCAGTTCTTC.

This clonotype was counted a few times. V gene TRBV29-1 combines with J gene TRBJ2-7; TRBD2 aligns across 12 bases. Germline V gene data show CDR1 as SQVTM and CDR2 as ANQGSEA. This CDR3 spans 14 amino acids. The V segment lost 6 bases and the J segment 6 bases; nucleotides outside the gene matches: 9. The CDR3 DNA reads TGCAGCGTAGCCTGGACTAGCGGGATTAGCGAGCAGTACTTC. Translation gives CSVAWTSGISEQYF.

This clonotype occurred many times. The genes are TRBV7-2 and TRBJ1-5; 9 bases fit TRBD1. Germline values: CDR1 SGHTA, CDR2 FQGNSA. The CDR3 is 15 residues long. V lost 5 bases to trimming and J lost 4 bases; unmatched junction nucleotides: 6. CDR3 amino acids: CASSRTGVNNQPQHF. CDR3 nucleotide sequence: TGTGCCAGCAGCCGGACAGGGGTGAATAATCAGCCCCAGCATTTT.

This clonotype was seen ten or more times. The CDR3, as DNA: TGCAGTGCTCCCTGGGGTAGGGACTATGGCTACACCTTC. Translation gives CSAPWGRDYGYTF. This rearrangement joins TRBV20-1 to TRBJ1-2; D is uncertain. V was pared by 5 bases and J by 3 bases, with 13 bases between. The germline V gene encodes CDR1 DFQATT and CDR2 SNEGSKA (reference sequence). This CDR3 region has 13 residues.

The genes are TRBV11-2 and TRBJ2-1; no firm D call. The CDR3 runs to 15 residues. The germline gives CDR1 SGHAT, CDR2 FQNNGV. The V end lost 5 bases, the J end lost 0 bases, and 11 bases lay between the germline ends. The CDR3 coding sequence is TGTGCCAGCAGCCCCTACCGGAGCTCCTACAATGAGCAGTTCTTC. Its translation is CASSPYRSSYNEQFF.